This TCR beta chain was found in a study of control samples from healthy donors and cancer patients. Generated by immunoSEQ multiplex PCR, the TCRdb table keeps only in-frame clones and is missing some. Of 55,000 to 80,000 clones listed, approximately 89% are singletons. The origin of this receptor is a man in his 60s with colorectal cancer. Source material: PBMCs.

The CDR3 spells CATEDRRNYGYTF. The CDR3 coding sequence is TGTGCCACCGAAGACAGGAGGAACTATGGCTACACCTTC. The V gene is TRBV24-1, the J gene TRBJ1-2; weak D call: TRBD1 (6 bases). V was trimmed by 9 bases and J by 2 bases, leaving 12 bases between them. Germline-derived CDR1 and CDR2 are KGHDR and SFDVKD. The CDR3 totals 13 residues.